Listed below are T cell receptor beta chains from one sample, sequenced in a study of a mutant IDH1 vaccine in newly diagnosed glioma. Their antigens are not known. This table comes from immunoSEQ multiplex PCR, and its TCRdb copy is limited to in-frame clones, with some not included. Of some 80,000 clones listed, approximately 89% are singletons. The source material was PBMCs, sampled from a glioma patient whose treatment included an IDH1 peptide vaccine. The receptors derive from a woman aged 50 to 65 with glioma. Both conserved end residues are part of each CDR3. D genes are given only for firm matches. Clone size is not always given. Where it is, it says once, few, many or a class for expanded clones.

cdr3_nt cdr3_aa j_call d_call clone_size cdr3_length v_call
TGTGCCAGCAGCTTGCCCCCCTTTCCCGAGCAGTACTTC CASSLPPFPEQYF TRBJ2-7 - - 13 TRBV11-2
TGCGCCAGCAGTAGTAGCGGAACGAACACCGGGGAGCTGTTTTTT CASSSSGTNTGELFF TRBJ2-2 - - 15 TRBV10-2
TGTGCCTGGAGTGTTGTACCTCCTAACTATGGCTACACCTTC CAWSVVPPNYGYTF TRBJ1-2 - - 14 TRBV30
TGTGCCAGCAGCCCAAGGATCAGCACAGATACGCAGTATTTT CASSPRISTDTQYF TRBJ2-3 - - 14 TRBV7-9
TGCAGCGTGGAGGGGGGGCCCTACAATGAGCAGTTCTTC CSVEGGPYNEQFF TRBJ2-1 - - 13 TRBV29-1
TGTGCCGGTCACCCTCCAAGCCGGCAAGAGACCCAGTACTTC CAGHPPSRQETQYF TRBJ2-5 - - 14 TRBV30
TGTGCCAGCAGACCTAGCGGGTTGACGGATACGCAGTATTTT CASRPSGLTDTQYF TRBJ2-3 TRBD2 - 14 TRBV11-2
TGTGCCAGCAGTTACTCAGACAGGGGACTTACCTACGAGCAGTACTTC CASSYSDRGLTYEQYF TRBJ2-7 TRBD1 - 16 TRBV6-6
TGTGCCAGCAGGCGGACAGGGGGGGATCCCGGGGAGCTGTTTTTT CASRRTGGDPGELFF TRBJ2-2 TRBD1 once 15 TRBV6-5
TGTGCCAGCAGGGTAGCGGGAGGGCCGTACGAGCAGTACTTC CASRVAGGPYEQYF TRBJ2-7 TRBD2 - 14 TRBV27
TGTGCCAGCAGCCTCCGGGACATCAACGAGCAGTACTTC CASSLRDINEQYF TRBJ2-7 - - 13 TRBV11-3
TGTGCCAGCAGTTCCCAATACAGGGACAGGGCCTATGGCTACACCTTC CASSSQYRDRAYGYTF TRBJ1-2 TRBD1 - 16 TRBV7-9
TGTGCCAGTAGGCCTACAGGGGAGACCGGGGAGCTGTTTTTT CASRPTGETGELFF TRBJ2-2 TRBD1 - 14 TRBV19
TGTGCCAGCAGCCGCGGGACAGGGAAAGGGGCAGATACGCAGTATTTT CASSRGTGKGADTQYF TRBJ2-3 TRBD1 - 16 TRBV11-1
TGTGCCTGGAAGAGGGCGGGAGCCTACAATGAGCAGTTCTTC CAWKRAGAYNEQFF TRBJ2-1 TRBD2 - 14 TRBV30
TGTGCTAGCAGCTCCGGGACTAGCGGGAGGGCCCTCAATGAGCAGTTCTTC CASSSGTSGRALNEQFF TRBJ2-1 TRBD2 - 17 TRBV7-7
TGTGCCAGCAGTGTAGTCTACGAGCAGTACTTC CASSVVYEQYF TRBJ2-7 - - 11 TRBV2
TGTGCCTGGAGTGTTGGGGCGGGAGACAACGAGCAGTACTTC CAWSVGAGDNEQYF TRBJ2-7 TRBD2 - 14 TRBV30
TGTGCCTGGAGTGGAGCAGGGGCCCACGAGCAGTACTTC CAWSGAGAHEQYF TRBJ2-7 - - 13 TRBV30
TGTGCCAGCTCACCACTCGGGGACAGTAATCAGCCTCAGCATTTT CASSPLGDSNQPQHF TRBJ1-5 TRBD1 - 15 TRBV18
TGTGCCAGCAGCCCCGTTGCAACTAATGAAAAACTGTTTTTT CASSPVATNEKLFF TRBJ1-4 - - 14 TRBV7-2
TGTGCCAGCGGGACAGGGAGACAGCCCCAGCATTTT CASGTGRQPQHF TRBJ1-5 TRBD1 - 12 TRBV28
TGTGCCAGCAGTTTACCCCGGGGTTATAGAGAGACCCAGTACTTC CASSLPRGYRETQYF TRBJ2-5 - - 15 TRBV28
TGTGCCAGCAGTGTCGACAACACTGAAGCTTTCTTT CASSVDNTEAFF TRBJ1-1 - - 12 TRBV2
TGTGCCAGCAGCTTGAGCCCTAGCGGACTTAGAGATACGCAGTATTTT CASSLSPSGLRDTQYF TRBJ2-3 TRBD2 - 16 TRBV5-4
TGTGCCAGCAGCTTAGAGATGAACACTGAAGCTTTCTTT CASSLEMNTEAFF TRBJ1-1 - - 13 TRBV5-5
TGTGCCAGCAGCTTATATTCGGGGCCGATGAACACTGAAGCTTTCTTT CASSLYSGPMNTEAFF TRBJ1-1 - - 16 TRBV7-3
TGCGCCAGCAGCCAAGATGGACTAGCGGGAGGTTCTTGGCAGTACTTC CASSQDGLAGGSWQYF TRBJ2-7 TRBD2 - 16 TRBV4-1
TGTGCCAGCAGCCCGCGGGGGGGTGGTTCCTACGAGCAGTACTTC CASSPRGGGSYEQYF TRBJ2-7 TRBD2 - 15 TRBV7-2
TGTGCCACCGAGGCAGGGACGACCTACGAGCAGTACTTC CATEAGTTYEQYF TRBJ2-7 - - 13 TRBV28
TGTGCCAGCAGTCCACTCAACAGGGATCGCAATCAGCCCCAGCATTTT CASSPLNRDRNQPQHF TRBJ1-5 - - 16 TRBV7-8
TGTGCCATCAGGAGGACTAGCGGGAACGACTACAATGAGCAGTTCTTC CAIRRTSGNDYNEQFF TRBJ2-1 TRBD2 - 16 TRBV10-3
TGTGCCAGCAGTTTAAAGGTAGCGGGAGTTGGGAATGAGCAGTTCTTC CASSLKVAGVGNEQFF TRBJ2-1 TRBD2 - 16 TRBV28
TGTGCCAGTAGTCGGGACAGGGGTGGCTACACCTTC CASSRDRGGYTF TRBJ1-2 TRBD1 - 12 TRBV19
TGCGCCAGCAGCCCTTCGGACATCAATCAGCCCCAGCATTTT CASSPSDINQPQHF TRBJ1-5 - - 14 TRBV5-1
TGTGCCAGCTCACCCACCGACAGGACGCAGCAGTTCTTC CASSPTDRTQQFF TRBJ2-1 - - 13 TRBV18
TGTGCCAGCAGCCAAGATCGGGGCCCCTCCGAAAAACTGTTTTTT CASSQDRGPSEKLFF TRBJ1-4 - - 15 TRBV14
TGTGCCAGCAGCTCGGCCCCTATTATAACCGGGGAGCTGTTTTTT CASSSAPIITGELFF TRBJ2-2 - - 15 TRBV7-9
TGTGCCAGCAGCTTCCAGGGGAAGGGAAACACCATATATTTT CASSFQGKGNTIYF TRBJ1-3 - once 14 TRBV7-9
TGTGCCAGCCGTGTGGGCTCGAACACCGGGGAGCTGTTTTTT CASRVGSNTGELFF TRBJ2-2 - once 14 TRBV6-5
TGTGCCACCAGCCCCAAGGCGGACTCCTACGAGCAGTACTTC CATSPKADSYEQYF TRBJ2-7 - - 14 TRBV15
TGTGCCAGCAGCCCGGGACAGACGGCAGATACGCAGTATTTT CASSPGQTADTQYF TRBJ2-3 TRBD1 - 14 TRBV2
TGTGCCAGCTCACCAGGGTTTAGCAATCAGCCCCAGCATTTT CASSPGFSNQPQHF TRBJ1-5 - - 14 TRBV18
TGCGCCAGCAGTCATACGGTCACAGATACGCAGTATTTT CASSHTVTDTQYF TRBJ2-3 - - 13 TRBV23-1
TGTGCCAGTAGTATAGGGACATACTACGAGCAGTACTTC CASSIGTYYEQYF TRBJ2-7 - - 13 TRBV19
TGTGCCAGTAAACAGGACAGGGCCACCGGGGAGCTGTTTTTT CASKQDRATGELFF TRBJ2-2 TRBD1 - 14 TRBV19
TGTGCCAGCAGCTTAAGTGGAGCTGGAAACACCATATATTTT CASSLSGAGNTIYF TRBJ1-3 - - 14 TRBV7-8
TGTGCCAGTAGTGTCCCACTAGCCAACACCGGGGAGCTGTTTTTT CASSVPLANTGELFF TRBJ2-2 - - 15 TRBV19
TGTGCCAGCAGTGAGACGAGTAGCAATCAGCCCCAGCATTTT CASSETSSNQPQHF TRBJ1-5 - - 14 TRBV2
TGCGCCAGCAGCCAGACAGGGGGCGGTGAAAAACTGTTTTTT CASSQTGGGEKLFF TRBJ1-4 TRBD1 - 14 TRBV5-1
TGTGCCAGCACTGAGGCCACGGGAGGGCGATTAGAGACCCAGTACTTC CASTEATGGRLETQYF TRBJ2-5 TRBD2 - 16 TRBV28
TGTGCCAGCAGTTTTCTCACTAGCCGGGCGACCCAGTACTTC CASSFLTSRATQYF TRBJ2-5 - once 14 TRBV27
TGTGCCAGCAGCATGACAGGGCGAGAAGCTTTCTTT CASSMTGREAFF TRBJ1-1 TRBD1 - 12 TRBV7-9
TGTGCCAGCAGCCTAGAGGGCAGAATTAACTATGGCTACACCTTC CASSLEGRINYGYTF TRBJ1-2 - - 15 TRBV11-2
TGCGCCAGCAGCCCCGCGCGACTCGGCCAAGAGACCCAGTACTTC CASSPARLGQETQYF TRBJ2-5 - - 15 TRBV5-1
TGTGCCAGCAGCTCCGGACGCTGGCAAGAGACCCAGTACTTC CASSSGRWQETQYF TRBJ2-5 - - 14 TRBV7-6
TGCGCCAGCAGCTTGACAGGGGGATCAACTAATGAAAAACTGTTTTTT CASSLTGGSTNEKLFF TRBJ1-4 TRBD1 - 16 TRBV5-1
TGTGCCTGGGACCGTGGAATGAACACTGAAGCTTTCTTT CAWDRGMNTEAFF TRBJ1-1 - - 13 TRBV30
TGTGCCAGCAGTGTTCTAGCGGGAGGATCGGATACGCAGTATTTT CASSVLAGGSDTQYF TRBJ2-3 TRBD2 - 15 TRBV2
TGTGCCAGCAGTCGATCAGCGGGGGGCAATGAGCAGTTCTTC CASSRSAGGNEQFF TRBJ2-1 TRBD2 - 14 TRBV27